A single sample gave rise to the 9 T cell receptor beta chains below, sequenced in a study of beta chain features in type 1 diabetes. Reverse transcription of all isolated RNA meant that expressed TCRB transcripts were sequenced. Libraries were prepared by immunoSEQ multiplex PCR; TCRdb keeps only in-frame clonotypes and omits some of them. Of hundreds of thousands of clones in the sample, about 15% are singletons; the top ten hold about 6.6%. The sample taken for sequencing was central memory CD4+ T cells from blood. The source of these receptors is a man aged 30 to 39 in good health.

In its sample, this clone was seen a few times. V is TRBV2 and J is TRBJ1-5, with no clear D. Per germline, CDR1 SNHLY and CDR2 FYNNEI. V gave up 6 bases and J gave up 1 base, with 10 bases separating them. The CDR3 has 14 amino acids. The CDR3 region has the DNA TGTGCCAGCAGGGACCGCTTGAGCAATCAGCCCCAGCATTTT. It yields the protein CASRDRLSNQPQHF.

This clone was counted ten times or more. V gene TRBV7-9 combines with J gene TRBJ1-4; the D is unclear. V was trimmed by 5 bases and J by 5 bases, leaving 12 bases between them. The CDR3 has 14 amino acids. CDR1 and CDR2 (germline): SEHNR, FQNEAQ (reference sequence). CDR3 sequence reads: CASSRTGRNEKLFF. CDR3 DNA: TGTGCCAGCAGCCGAACTGGAAGGAATGAAAAACTGTTTTTT.

This clone showed up just a few times. V gene TRBV5-6 combines with J gene TRBJ2-5; a weak D match, TRBD2 (6 bases). The length of the CDR3 is 14 residues. Deletions cut 3 bases from V and 7 bases from J, with 16 bases between. Germline V CDR1 and CDR2: SGHDT, YYEEEE. The CDR3 DNA follows: TGTGCCAGCAGCTCCGGGACTTCGGTGGGGACCCAGTACTTC. It yields the protein CASSSGTSVGTQYF.

The sample holds a few counts of this clone. This sequence joins TRBV14 and TRBJ1-2; D is possibly TRBD1 (5 bases). V shed 6 bases and J shed 3 bases, with 11 bases lying between them. This CDR3 has 13 residues. Germline V gene data show CDR1 as SGHDN and CDR2 as FVKESK. CDR3 DNA: TGTGCCAGCAGACCGGACACGGACTATGGCTACACCTTC. Amino acid sequence: CASRPDTDYGYTF.

A remark on this clone: The sample carries other DNA sequences with the same CDR3. The rearrangement uses TRBV15 and TRBJ1-2; D is undetermined. Germline values: CDR1 LNHNV, CDR2 YYDKDF (reference sequence). The CDR3 totals 13 residues. V was trimmed by 3 bases and J by 3 bases, leaving 8 bases between them. The CDR3 loop reads CATSSGGDYGYTF. DNA of the CDR3: TGTGCCACCAGCAGCGGAGGTGACTATGGCTACACCTTC.

This clone appeared a few times. The chain has TRBV6-6 and TRBJ2-1, with D maybe TRBD2 (6 bases). Germline lookup yields CDR1 MNHNY and CDR2 SVGAGI (reference sequence). The CDR3 is 15 amino acids. V lost 3 bases and J lost 3, with 12 bases in between. The DNA for the CDR3 is TGTGCCAGCAGTTATAGTCTGGGAGGCTACAATGAGCAGTTCTTC. Translating gives CASSYSLGGYNEQFF.

The chain employs TRBV27 and TRBJ2-5; perhaps TRBD1 as D (6 bases). CDR3 size: 14 residues. V was cut by 3 bases and J by 5 bases, with 13 bases left in between. Germline V gene sequence: CDR1 MNHEY, CDR2 SMNVEV (reference sequence). The CDR3 spells CASSFRGGRETQYF. CDR3 DNA: TGTGCCAGCAGTTTTCGTGGGGGCCGGGAGACCCAGTACTTC.

The chain joins TRBV25-1 to TRBJ1-3; D not certain. The length of the CDR3 is 13 residues. V dropped 8 bases and J dropped 0 bases, with 8 bases sitting between them. Germline CDR1 MGHDK, CDR2 SYGVNS. The CDR3 nucleotides read TGTGCCAGCCTAGATGACTCTGGAAACACCATATATTTT. Its protein product is CASLDDSGNTIYF.

The chain is built from TRBV6-1 and TRBJ2-2; TRBD2 matches 8 bases. The CDR3 is 15 amino acids. Looked up from germline, CDR1 is MNHNS and CDR2 is SASEGT. The trim removed 6 bases at V and 0 bases at J, leaving 3 bases unmatched. CDR3 DNA sequence: TGTGCCAGCAGATTAGCGGGGACGAACACCGGGGAGCTGTTTTTT. Translating it yields CASRLAGTNTGELFF.